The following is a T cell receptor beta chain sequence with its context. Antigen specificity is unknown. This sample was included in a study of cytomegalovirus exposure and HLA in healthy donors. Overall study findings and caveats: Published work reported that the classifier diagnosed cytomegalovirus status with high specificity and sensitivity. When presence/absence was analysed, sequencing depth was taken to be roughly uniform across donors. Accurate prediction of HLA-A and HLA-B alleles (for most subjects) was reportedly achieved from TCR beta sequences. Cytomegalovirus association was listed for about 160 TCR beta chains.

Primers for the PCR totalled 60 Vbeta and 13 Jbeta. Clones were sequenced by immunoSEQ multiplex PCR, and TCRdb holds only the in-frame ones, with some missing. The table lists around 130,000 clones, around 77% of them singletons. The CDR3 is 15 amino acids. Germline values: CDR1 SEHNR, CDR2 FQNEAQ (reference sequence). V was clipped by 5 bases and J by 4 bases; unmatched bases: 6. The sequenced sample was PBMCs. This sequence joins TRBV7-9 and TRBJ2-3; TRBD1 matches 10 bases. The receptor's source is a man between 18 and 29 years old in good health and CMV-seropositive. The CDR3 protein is CASSVGQGNADTQYF. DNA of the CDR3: TGTGCCAGCAGCGTGGGACAGGGGAACGCAGATACGCAGTATTTT.